A single sample is the source of the 7 T cell receptor beta chains below, sequenced in a study of shared clonotypes between healthy human individuals. CD45RO-negative CD8 cells positively selected for CCR7 made up the naive population, which excluded terminally differentiated effector memory CD45RA+ cells. Clones were sequenced by immunoSEQ multiplex PCR, and TCRdb holds only the in-frame ones, with some missing. The sample has around 2.1 million clones; approximately 94% are singletons. Sample: naive CD8+ T cells from PBMCs. Source of these receptors: a man aged 18-30 years in good health. Some clones in this sample may be carry-over from other donors' samples.

This chain uses TRBV10-2 with TRBJ2-1, with a possible D match to TRBD1 (5 bases). This CDR3 comprises 16 residues. CDR1 and CDR2 (germline): WSHSY, SAAADI. V was cut by 6 bases and J by 3 bases, with 18 bases left in between. This chain's CDR3 is CASRGLETLIYNEQFF. In nucleotides, the CDR3 is TGCGCCAGCAGGGGGCTGGAGACCCTTATCTACAATGAGCAGTTCTTC.

The rearrangement links TRBV2 to TRBJ1-1, with D possibly TRBD1 on 6 matching bases. V was cut by 8 bases and J by 5 bases, with 21 bases left in between. The germline CDR1 and CDR2 sequences are SNHLY and FYNNEI. The CDR3 totals 15 residues. CDR3 amino acids: CASRDTGGKLTEAFF. CDR3 nucleotides: TGTGCCAGCCGAGACACGGGGGGCAAGTTGACTGAAGCTTTCTTT.

The chain has TRBV13 and TRBJ2-1; D is tentatively TRBD1 or TRBD2 (5 bases each). The ends were cut back, 2 bases at V and 4 bases at J, with 18 bases in the middle. The CDR3 is 17 residues long. Looked up from germline, CDR1 is PRHDT and CDR2 is FYEKMQ (reference sequence). CDR3 DNA sequence: TGTGCCAGCAGCTTATTCCGGGCTCCTGGGGGTTACAATGAGCAGTTCTTC. This codes for CASSLFRAPGGYNEQFF.

The chain links TRBV9 to TRBJ2-3, with no clear D. This CDR3 region has 16 residues. V lost 4 bases, J lost 1 base, and 16 bases lay in between. Germline V CDR1 and CDR2: SGDLS, YYNGEE. CDR3 sequence (DNA): TGTGCCAGCAGCCCTGTACTGGCTATACGCACAGATACGCAGTATTTT. Translating it yields CASSPVLAIRTDTQYF.

This clone was seen once. The chain links TRBV30 to TRBJ2-5; D might be TRBD2 (5 bases). With 0 bases removed from V and 2 bases from J, the gap between germline ends came to 10 bases. Germline CDR1 GTSNPN, CDR2 SVGIG (reference sequence). The CDR3 has 14 residues. The CDR3 sequence: CAWSVTSGQETQYF. Written as DNA, the CDR3 is TGTGCCTGGAGTGTAACCAGCGGTCAAGAGACCCAGTACTTC.

This rearrangement joins TRBV15 to TRBJ1-1; 7 nucleotides align to TRBD1. From germline, CDR1 is LNHNV and CDR2 YYDKDF (reference sequence). The CDR3 contains 14 residues. V lost 5 bases and J lost 6; bases outside the gene matches: 9. The CDR3 loop is CATSPDRVGAEAFF. CDR3 bases: TGTGCCACCAGCCCAGACAGGGTGGGCGCTGAAGCTTTCTTT.

This chain links TRBV7-9 with TRBJ2-1; D is perhaps TRBD2 (5 bases). This CDR3 spans 13 amino acids. The V end was cut by 5 bases, the J end by 3 bases, with 8 bases between. Germline CDR1 is SEHNR and CDR2 is FQNEAQ (reference sequence). CDR3 amino acids: CASSRTSYNEQFF. CDR3 sequence (DNA): TGTGCCAGCAGCAGAACTAGCTACAATGAGCAGTTCTTC. Supplemented by reference TRBV7-9 and TRBJ2-1, the full variable domain reads DTGVSQNPRHKITKRGQNVTFRCDPISEHNRLYWYRQTLGQGPEFLTYFQNEAQLEKSRLLSDRFSAERPKGSFSTLEIQRTEQGDSAMYLCASSRTSYNEQFFGPGTRLTVL.